The 32 T cell receptor beta chains in this list originate from one sample, sequenced in a study of T cells in Graves' hyperthyroidism and ophthalmopathy. Amplification targeted TCR beta CDR3 regions from RNA transcripts. HTBI primers drove first-round RT-PCR of the TCR CDR3. One entry per CDR3 protein, called by TCRdb with MiXCR from the multiplex PCR reads. This sample carries 600,000 to 900,000 distinct CDR3 sequences, 15% to 20% of them seen once, and the ten largest clones take approximately 8.4%. Specimen: blood. These receptors all stem from a man younger than 35 with Graves' hyperthyroidism.

The table lists this clonotype with a few counts. The rearrangement uses TRBV27 and TRBJ2-1; TRBD1 matches at 8 bases. Trimming removed 2 bases from V and 0 bases from J; junction bases left unmatched: 6. This CDR3 comprises 17 residues. Germline CDR1 reads MNHEY; CDR2 reads SMNVEV (reference sequence). DNA for the CDR3: TGTGCCAGCAGTTTAAGGACAGGGCCTAGCTCCTACAATGAGCAGTTCTTC. This gives the protein CASSLRTGPSSYNEQFF.

The chain uses TRBV20-1 and TRBJ2-1, with a weak D call TRBD2 (5 bases). Trimming removed 0 bases at V and 3 bases at J, with 12 bases between. There are 15 residues in the CDR3. From germline, CDR1 is DFQATT and CDR2 SNEGSKA (reference sequence). The CDR3 nucleotides are TGCAGTGCTAGAGACCCTCGAGCGGACTACAATGAGCAGTTCTTC. Encoded protein: CSARDPRADYNEQFF.

This clonotype was counted between two and nine times. The chain couples TRBV12-3 or TRBV12-4 to TRBJ2-2; D not certain. Between the trimmed V and J ends, which lost 5 bases and 10 bases, there was a span of 8 bases. The length of the CDR3 is 11 residues. CDR3 protein: CASSNSKELFF. Here the CDR3 DNA reads TGTGCCAGCAGTAACAGTAAGGAGCTGTTTTTT.

The rearrangement joins TRBV5-1 to TRBJ2-5, with a possible D match to TRBD2 (6 bases). Germline CDR1 is SGHRS and CDR2 is YFSETQ. CDR3 length: 14 amino acids. The V end was cut by 4 bases, the J end by 3 bases, with 13 bases between. The DNA for the CDR3 is TGCGCCAGCAGCGTCGGGACTCGGGAAGAGACCCAGTACTTC. As protein: CASSVGTREETQYF. The variable domain in full, with the rest retrieved from reference TRBV5-1 and TRBJ2-5, is KAGVTQTPRYLIKTRGQQVTLSCSPISGHRSVSWYQQTPGQGLQFLFEYFSETQRNKGNFPGRFSGRQFSNSRSEMNVSTLELGDSALYLCASSVGTREETQYFGPGTRLLVL.

This chain connects TRBV4-3 to TRBJ2-5; possible D gene TRBD2, 5 bases. Trimming removed 1 base at V and 5 bases at J, with 20 bases between. The CDR3 spans 17 residues. The germline gives CDR1 LGHNA, CDR2 YSLEER. In DNA form, the CDR3 reads TGCGCCAGCAGCCAAGTTTACGCTCGGGCGGGCGGGGAGACCCAGTACTTC. Encoded protein: CASSQVYARAGGETQYF.

This chain connects TRBV12-3 or TRBV12-4 to TRBJ1-6, with 7 bases matching TRBD1. The CDR3 is made up of 19 amino acids. V dropped 3 bases and J dropped 0; count of bases not matched to a gene: 11. The CDR3 nucleotides are TGTGCCAGCAGTTTCAGGTGGAGGGGGCGAAGCTCCTATAATTCACCCCTCCACTTT. The encoded protein is CASSFRWRGRSSYNSPLHF.

The V gene is TRBV29-1, the J gene TRBJ2-7, with TRBD1 identical over 7 bases. The ends lost 7 bases at V and 0 bases at J; junction bases unmatched: 6. CDR3 length equals 13 residues. Germline loops: CDR1 SQVTM, CDR2 ANQGSEA. This CDR3 is CSAFGTDSYEQYF. CDR3 nucleotide sequence: TGCAGCGCCTTCGGGACAGACTCCTACGAGCAGTACTTC.

The chain employs TRBV19 and TRBJ2-2; TRBD2 aligns across 7 bases. The CDR3 spans 14 residues. The germline V gene encodes CDR1 LNHDA and CDR2 SQIVND (reference sequence). J lost 2 bases, V lost 7 bases, and 4 bases had no gene match. In DNA form, the CDR3 reads TGTGCCAGTACCCCTAGCGGTAACACCGGGGAGCTGTTTTTT. Protein sequence: CASTPSGNTGELFF.

This clonotype occurred a few times. CDR3 nucleotides: TGCGCCAGCAGCCCACAGGGGGCCTCCTATAATTCACCCCTCCACTTT. This encodes CASSPQGASYNSPLHF. The chain employs TRBV4-1 and TRBJ1-6; TRBD1 matches at 9 bases. This CDR3 is 16 amino acids long. The V and J ends lost 4 bases and 0 bases, in that order; junction bases with no gene match: 1. Looked up from germline, CDR1 is MGHRA and CDR2 is YSYEKL.

The table lists this clonotype with many counts. This chain connects TRBV3-1 to TRBJ2-1; D perhaps matches TRBD2 (5 bases). V lost 3 bases, J lost 8 bases, and 17 bases lay in between. The CDR3 covers 15 residues. The germline CDR1 and CDR2 sequences are LGHDT and YNNKEL (reference sequence). The CDR3 sequence is CASSHTPPLVHEQFF. As DNA, the CDR3 is TGTGCCAGCAGCCATACCCCCCCACTAGTCCATGAGCAGTTCTTC.

This clonotype was counted at least ten times. This chain joins TRBV28 and TRBJ1-1; D gene uncertain. The ends were cut back, 5 bases at V and 5 bases at J, with 15 bases in the middle. This CDR3 has 14 residues. The germline V gene encodes CDR1 MDHEN and CDR2 SYDVKM. The CDR3 DNA reads TGTGCCAGCAGTACGCCGGGCTCGAGGACTGAAGCTTTCTTT. It specifies CASSTPGSRTEAFF.

The chain uses TRBV20-1 and TRBJ2-3; D is uncertain. Between the trimmed V and J ends, which lost 6 bases and 0 bases, there was a span of 13 bases. Germline lookup yields CDR1 DFQATT and CDR2 SNEGSKA (reference sequence). The CDR3 covers 14 residues. Here the CDR3 reads CSAPIHHSTDTQYF. The CDR3 DNA is TGCAGTGCCCCGATACACCATAGCACAGATACGCAGTATTTT.

As to this clonotype: A junction end diverges from the germline sequence, so it may reflect a read error. CDR3 sequence reads: CASLPREAPYEQYF. CDR3 in DNA: TGTGCCAGCTTACCACGAGAAGCCCCCTACGAGCAGTACTTC. J is TRBJ2-7 and V is TRBV18, with no clear D. CDR3 size: 14 residues. Germline CDR1 is KGHSH and CDR2 is LQKENI.

V gene TRBV7-3 combines with J gene TRBJ2-3; 10 bases are a match to TRBD2. V trimming: 5 bases; J trimming: 6 bases; junction bases outside the gene matches: 8. Germline CDR1 reads SGHTA; CDR2 reads FQGTGA. This CDR3 spans 15 amino acids. CDR3 protein: CASSRLAGAYDTQYF. The CDR3 DNA sequence: TGTGCCAGCAGCCGTCTAGCGGGAGCATACGATACGCAGTATTTT.

The V call is TRBV4-3, the J call TRBJ2-1; D not resolved. The CDR3 covers 15 residues. V was cut by 0 bases and J by 5 bases, with 11 bases left in between. Germline V gene lookup returns CDR1 LGHNA and CDR2 YSLEER. The CDR3, as DNA: TGCGCCAGCAGCCAAGAAAGGGCTCCGGACAATGAGCAGTTCTTC. Residues: CASSQERAPDNEQFF.

Notes on this clonotype: One end of the junction does not line up with germline, which may come from a read error. CDR3 protein: CASSQGGLGGTRNGQFF. The CDR3 DNA reads as TGTGCCAGCAGCCAGGGGGGTTTGGGGGGTACACGGAATGGGCAGTTCTTC. The chain combines TRBV5-4 with TRBJ2-1, with D tentatively TRBD1 (7 bases). CDR3 length: 17 residues. CDR1 SGHNT and CDR2 YYREEE come from the germline V gene (reference sequence). The full variable domain, completed using reference TRBV5-4 and TRBJ2-1, is ETGVTQSPTHLIKTRGQQVTLRCSSQSGHNTVSWYQQALGQGPQFIFQYYREEENGRGNFPPRFSGLQFPNYSSELNVNALELDDSALYLCASSQGGLGGTRNGQFFGPGTRLTVL.

This rearrangement joins TRBV5-5 to TRBJ2-7; 12 bases fit TRBD2. Germline values: CDR1 SGHKS, CDR2 YYEKEE (reference sequence). The junction had 3 bases not matched to a gene; V was cut back by 2 bases and J by 6 bases. This CDR3 contains 14 residues. The CDR3 loop is CASSFTSGGSEQYF. In DNA form, the CDR3 reads TGTGCCAGCAGCTTCACTAGCGGGGGGTCCGAGCAGTACTTC.

V is TRBV10-3 and J is TRBJ1-5, with 7 positions matching TRBD1. Looked up from germline, CDR1 is ENHRY and CDR2 is SYGVKD. V dropped 4 bases and J dropped 5; count of bases not matched to a gene: 5. The CDR3 length is 14 residues. The CDR3 DNA sequence: TGTGCCATCAGTGGGACAGGTGACGATCAGCCCCAGCATTTT. Its protein product is CAISGTGDDQPQHF.

In this sample, this clonotype turned up once. Relative to the germline gene, one junction end is altered; a read error may explain this. CDR3 bases: TGTGCCAGCAGCTTAACCCTGAGAGAGACCCACTACTTC. It codes for CASSLTLRETHYF. The J gene is TRBJ2-5, the V gene TRBV11-3; D ambiguous. Germline assignment: CDR1 SGHNT and CDR2 YENEEA. The CDR3 runs 13 residues.

The chain combines TRBV27 with TRBJ2-1, with D unresolved. Germline V CDR1 and CDR2: MNHEY, SMNVEV (reference sequence). V was cut by 6 bases and J by 3 bases, with 21 bases left in between. This CDR3 has 17 residues. CDR3 in amino acids: CASSYPVYRGDYNEQFF. CDR3 bases: TGTGCCAGCAGCTATCCCGTTTACCGCGGAGACTACAATGAGCAGTTCTTC.

This clonotype appeared a few times. The rearrangement joins TRBV15 to TRBJ1-5; D remains unclear. The CDR3 extends over 13 amino acids. Per the germline V gene, CDR1 is LNHNV and CDR2 is YYDKDF (reference sequence). The germline V and J ends were trimmed by 8 bases and 6 bases, with 14 bases remaining between them. The CDR3 sequence: CATSGGPRQPQHF. CDR3 sequence (DNA): TGTGCCACCTCTGGCGGGCCCCGTCAGCCCCAGCATTTT.

This clonotype was seen only once. The rearrangement uses TRBV20-1 and TRBJ1-2, with D unresolved. The CDR3 loop spans 15 amino acids. Trimming cost V 0 bases and J 4 bases, with 15 bases left between them. Germline V CDR1 and CDR2: DFQATT, SNEGSKA (reference sequence). The CDR3 DNA sequence: TGCAGTGCTAGAGAAGGGCTAAGGCGTATCTATGGCTACACCTTC. It specifies CSAREGLRRIYGYTF.

This rearrangement joins TRBV20-1 to TRBJ2-1; D is unresolved. Germline V lookup: CDR1 DFQATT, CDR2 SNEGSKA (reference sequence). V shed 5 bases and J shed 7 bases, with 18 bases lying between them. This CDR3 contains 14 residues. CDR3 sequence reads: CSAQRVSSRNEQFF. CDR3 DNA sequence: TGCAGTGCTCAAAGGGTTTCATCACGGAATGAGCAGTTCTTC.

This clonotype was seen ten or more times. V gene TRBV10-3 combines with J gene TRBJ2-7, with D possibly being TRBD2 (5 bases). V was pared by 5 bases and J by 4 bases, with 6 bases between. Germline CDR1 ENHRY, CDR2 SYGVKD. The CDR3 totals 11 residues. The CDR3 coding sequence is TGTGCCATCAGTTCGGGGTACGAGCAGTACTTC. Amino acids: CAISSGYEQYF.

In its sample, this clonotype was seen many times. The chain carries TRBV7-2 and TRBJ1-1; D is possibly TRBD1 (5 bases). With 7 bases removed from V and 2 bases from J, the gap between germline ends came to 14 bases. Germline V lookup: CDR1 SGHTA, CDR2 FQGNSA. The CDR3 extends over 14 amino acids. Here the CDR3 reads CASTVGRTNTEAFF. The DNA for the CDR3 is TGTGCCAGCACTGTGGGACGGACCAACACTGAAGCTTTCTTT.

In this sample, this clonotype turned up a few times. The rearrangement uses TRBV7-9 and TRBJ2-1; the match to TRBD1 covers 8 bases. This CDR3 comprises 14 residues. From germline, CDR1 is SEHNR and CDR2 FQNEAQ (reference sequence). J was trimmed by 10 bases and V by 1 base; bases with no gene match: 6. In nucleotides, the CDR3 is TGTGCCAGCAGCTTAGGCGGACAGGGACCCGAGCAGTTCTTC. Residues: CASSLGGQGPEQFF.

The rearrangement links TRBV2 to TRBJ1-2; maybe TRBD1 (6 bases). Germline values: CDR1 SNHLY, CDR2 FYNNEI. Trimming cost V 7 bases and J 5 bases, with 11 bases left between them. The CDR3 is 12 amino acids. In DNA, the CDR3 is TGTGCCAGCATAAGACAGGAGTATGGCTACACCTTC. This sequence encodes CASIRQEYGYTF.

The chain recombines TRBV7-6 with TRBJ2-7, with D unclear. Trimming cost V 5 bases and J 2 bases, with 13 bases left between them. The CDR3 spans 14 residues. Germline V CDR1 and CDR2: SGHVS, FNYEAQ. CDR3 amino acids: CASSPLERPYEQYF. The CDR3 region has the DNA TGTGCCAGCAGCCCCTTGGAGCGACCCTACGAGCAGTACTTC.

This chain uses TRBV12-3 or TRBV12-4 with TRBJ2-2; 7 bases map to TRBD1. V gave up 3 bases and J gave up 6 bases; unmatched junction bases: 10. This CDR3 spans 16 amino acids. CDR3 coding DNA: TGTGCCAGCAGTTTCGACGACAGGGTTTTGGCCGGGGAGCTGTTTTTT. As protein: CASSFDDRVLAGELFF.

This clonotype was observed many times. The chain has TRBV18 and TRBJ1-4; the match to TRBD1 covers 7 bases. The CDR3 runs 16 residues. The V segment lost 6 bases and the J segment 7 bases; nucleotides outside the gene matches: 14. Germline lookup yields CDR1 KGHSH and CDR2 LQKENI. CDR3 nucleotide sequence: TGTGCCAGCTCGGGACAGACGATGGCCATTAGTGAAAAACTGTTTTTT. Translating gives CASSGQTMAISEKLFF.

This rearrangement joins TRBV9 to TRBJ2-1; the match to TRBD1 covers 7 bases. CDR1 and CDR2 (germline): SGDLS, YYNGEE. With 3 bases clipped from V and 0 bases from J, the junction kept 3 bases outside the gene matches. The CDR3 consists of 15 residues. The CDR3 loop reads CASSDRQGSYNEQFF. CDR3 in DNA: TGTGCCAGCAGCGACCGACAGGGCTCCTACAATGAGCAGTTCTTC.

This clonotype turned up a few times. The genes are TRBV20-1 and TRBJ2-2; 9 nucleotides agree with TRBD1. CDR1 and CDR2 (germline): DFQATT, SNEGSKA (reference sequence). Germline trimming cut 1 base from V and 1 base from J; bases unmatched to any gene: 1. The CDR3 is 15 amino acids. In DNA form, the CDR3 reads TGCAGTGCTAGAGGGGACAGGGAGAACACCGGGGAGCTGTTTTTT. Residues: CSARGDRENTGELFF.